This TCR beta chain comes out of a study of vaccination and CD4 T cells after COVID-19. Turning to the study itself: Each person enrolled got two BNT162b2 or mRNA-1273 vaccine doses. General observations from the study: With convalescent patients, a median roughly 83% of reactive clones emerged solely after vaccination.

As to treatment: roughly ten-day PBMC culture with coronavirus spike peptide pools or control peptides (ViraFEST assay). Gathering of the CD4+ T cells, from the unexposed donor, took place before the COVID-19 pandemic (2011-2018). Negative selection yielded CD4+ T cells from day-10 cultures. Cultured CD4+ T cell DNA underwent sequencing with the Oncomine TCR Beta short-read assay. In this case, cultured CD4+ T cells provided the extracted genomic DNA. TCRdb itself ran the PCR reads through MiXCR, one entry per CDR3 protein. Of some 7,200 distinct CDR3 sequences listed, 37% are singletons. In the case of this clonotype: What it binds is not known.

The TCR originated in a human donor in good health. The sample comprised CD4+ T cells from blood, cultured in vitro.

The CDR3 loop reads CASSGQGASGYTF. CDR3 nucleotides: TGTGCCAGCAGTGGACAGGGGGCCAGTGGCTACACCTTC. The chain employs TRBV12-3 or TRBV12-4 and TRBJ1-2, with 11 bases aligning to TRBD1. The CDR3 is made up of 13 amino acids. J gave up 7 bases and V 5 bases, and 3 bases lay outside the gene matches.